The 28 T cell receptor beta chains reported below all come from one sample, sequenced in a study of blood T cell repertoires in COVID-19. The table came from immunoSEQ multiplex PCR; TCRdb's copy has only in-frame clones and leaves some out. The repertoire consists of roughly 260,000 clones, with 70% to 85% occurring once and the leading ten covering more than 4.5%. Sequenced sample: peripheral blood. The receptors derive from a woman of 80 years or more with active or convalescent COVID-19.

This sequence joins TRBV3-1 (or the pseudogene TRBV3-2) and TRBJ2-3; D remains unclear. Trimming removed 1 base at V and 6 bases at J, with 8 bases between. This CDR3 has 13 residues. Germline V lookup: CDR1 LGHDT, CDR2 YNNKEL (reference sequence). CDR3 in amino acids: CASSQGTSDTQYF. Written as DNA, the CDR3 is TGTGCCAGCAGCCAAGGAACATCTGATACGCAGTATTTT.

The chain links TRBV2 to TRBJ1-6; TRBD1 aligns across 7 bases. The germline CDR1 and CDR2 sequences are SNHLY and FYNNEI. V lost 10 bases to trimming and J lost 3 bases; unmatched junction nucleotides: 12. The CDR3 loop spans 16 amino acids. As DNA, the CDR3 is TGTGCCACTGGGATCTCGGGACAGATCTATAATTCACCCCTCCACTTT. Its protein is CATGISGQIYNSPLHF.

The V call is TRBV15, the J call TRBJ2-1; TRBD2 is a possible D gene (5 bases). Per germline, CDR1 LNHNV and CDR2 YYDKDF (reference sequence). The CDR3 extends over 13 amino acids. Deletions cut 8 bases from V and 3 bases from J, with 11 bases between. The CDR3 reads CATEDLNYNEQFF. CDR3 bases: TGTGCCACCGAGGACTTAAACTACAATGAGCAGTTCTTC.

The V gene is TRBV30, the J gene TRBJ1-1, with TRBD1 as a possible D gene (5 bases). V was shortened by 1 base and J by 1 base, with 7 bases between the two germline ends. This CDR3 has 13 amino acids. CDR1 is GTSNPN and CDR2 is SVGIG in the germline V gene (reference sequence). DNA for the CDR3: TGTGCCTGGAGTGGGCAGGGGAACACTGAAGCTTTCTTT. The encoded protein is CAWSGQGNTEAFF.

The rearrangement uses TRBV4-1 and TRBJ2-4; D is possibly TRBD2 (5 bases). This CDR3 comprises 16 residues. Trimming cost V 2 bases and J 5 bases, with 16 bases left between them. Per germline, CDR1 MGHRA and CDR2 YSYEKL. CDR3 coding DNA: TGCGCCAGCAGCCAAAATGCCGCAACCGGGGAAAACATTCAGTACTTC. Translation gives CASSQNAATGENIQYF.

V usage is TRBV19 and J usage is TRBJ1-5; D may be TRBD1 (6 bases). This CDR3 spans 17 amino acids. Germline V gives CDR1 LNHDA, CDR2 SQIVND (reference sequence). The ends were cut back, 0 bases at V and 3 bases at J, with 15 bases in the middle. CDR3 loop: CASSIELLRGYNQPQHF. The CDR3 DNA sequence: TGTGCCAGTAGTATAGAATTACTCAGGGGTTACAATCAGCCCCAGCATTTT.

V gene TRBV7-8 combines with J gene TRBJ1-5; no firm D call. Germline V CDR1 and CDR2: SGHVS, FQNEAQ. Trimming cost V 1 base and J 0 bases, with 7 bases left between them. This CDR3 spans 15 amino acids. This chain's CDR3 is CASSLDGSSNQPQHF. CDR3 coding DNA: TGTGCCAGCAGCTTAGACGGGAGTAGCAATCAGCCCCAGCATTTT.

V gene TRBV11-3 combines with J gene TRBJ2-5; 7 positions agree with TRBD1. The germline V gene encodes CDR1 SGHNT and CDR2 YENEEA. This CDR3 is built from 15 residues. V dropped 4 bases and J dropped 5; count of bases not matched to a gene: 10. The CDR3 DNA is TGTGCCAGCAGCTCCTTTGAGACAGGGTTGGAGACCCAGTACTTC. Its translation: CASSSFETGLETQYF.

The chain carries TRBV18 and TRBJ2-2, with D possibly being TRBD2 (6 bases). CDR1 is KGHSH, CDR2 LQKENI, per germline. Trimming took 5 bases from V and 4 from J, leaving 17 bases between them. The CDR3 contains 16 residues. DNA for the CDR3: TGTGCCAGCTCAGACCCCCTGCGAGCGGGCACCGGGGAGCTGTTTTTT. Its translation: CASSDPLRAGTGELFF.

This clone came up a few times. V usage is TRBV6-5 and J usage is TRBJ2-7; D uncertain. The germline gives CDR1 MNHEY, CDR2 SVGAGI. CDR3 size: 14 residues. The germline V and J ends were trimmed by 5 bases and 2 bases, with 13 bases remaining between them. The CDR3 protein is CASSLHGGPYEQYF. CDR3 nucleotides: TGTGCCAGCAGTCTTCACGGCGGTCCCTACGAGCAGTACTTC.

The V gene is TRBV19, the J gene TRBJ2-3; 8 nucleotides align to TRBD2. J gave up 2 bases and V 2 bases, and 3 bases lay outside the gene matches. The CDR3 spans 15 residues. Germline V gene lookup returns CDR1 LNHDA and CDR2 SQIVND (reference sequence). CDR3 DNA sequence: TGTGCCAGTAGTATAAGCGGGAGTTTCACAGATACGCAGTATTTT. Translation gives CASSISGSFTDTQYF. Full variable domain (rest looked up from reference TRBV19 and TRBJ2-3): DGGITQSPKYLFRKEGQNVTLSCEQNLNHDAMYWYRQDPGQGLRLIYYSQIVNDFQKGDIAEGYSVSREKKESFPLTVTSAQKNPTAFYLCASSISGSFTDTQYFGPGTRLTVL.

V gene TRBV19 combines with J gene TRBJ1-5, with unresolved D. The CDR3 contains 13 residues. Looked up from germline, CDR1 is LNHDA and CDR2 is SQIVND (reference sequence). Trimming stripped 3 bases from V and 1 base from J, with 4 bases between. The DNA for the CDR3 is TGTGCCAGTAGTATGACAAGCAATCAGCCCCAGCATTTT. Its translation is CASSMTSNQPQHF.

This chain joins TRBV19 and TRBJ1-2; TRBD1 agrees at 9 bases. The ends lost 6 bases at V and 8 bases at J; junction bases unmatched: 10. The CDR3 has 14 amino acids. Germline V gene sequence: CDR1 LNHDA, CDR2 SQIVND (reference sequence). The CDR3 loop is CASRAGRDRVGYTF. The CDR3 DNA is TGTGCCAGTAGAGCTGGCAGGGACAGGGTAGGCTACACCTTC.

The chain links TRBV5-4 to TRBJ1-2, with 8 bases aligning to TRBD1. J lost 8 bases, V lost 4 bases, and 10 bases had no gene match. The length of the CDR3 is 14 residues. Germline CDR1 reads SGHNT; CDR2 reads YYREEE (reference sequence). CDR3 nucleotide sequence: TGTGCCAGCAGCCCACCGGACAGGGTGGGCGGCTACACCTTC. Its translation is CASSPPDRVGGYTF.

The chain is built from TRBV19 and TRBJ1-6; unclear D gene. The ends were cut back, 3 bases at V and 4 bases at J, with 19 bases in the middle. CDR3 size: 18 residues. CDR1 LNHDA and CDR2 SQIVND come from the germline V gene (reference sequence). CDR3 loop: CASSIQFGGLRYNSPLHF. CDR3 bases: TGTGCCAGTAGTATCCAGTTTGGAGGTCTGCGGTATAATTCACCCCTCCACTTT.

DNA for the CDR3: TGTGCCAGCAGTTTAATAGGACAGAATAACTATGGCTACACCTTC. This translates into CASSLIGQNNYGYTF. The J gene is TRBJ1-2, the V gene TRBV28, with D possibly being TRBD1 (6 bases). The germline CDR1 and CDR2 sequences are MDHEN and SYDVKM. The CDR3 has 15 amino acids. V was shortened by 2 bases and J by 1 base, with 11 bases between the two germline ends.

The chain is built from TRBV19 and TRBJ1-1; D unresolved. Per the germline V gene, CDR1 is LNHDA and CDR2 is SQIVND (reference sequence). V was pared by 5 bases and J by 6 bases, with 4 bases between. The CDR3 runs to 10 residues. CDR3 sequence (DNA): TGTGCCAGTAGTGGCTCTGAAGCTTTCTTT. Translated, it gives CASSGSEAFF.

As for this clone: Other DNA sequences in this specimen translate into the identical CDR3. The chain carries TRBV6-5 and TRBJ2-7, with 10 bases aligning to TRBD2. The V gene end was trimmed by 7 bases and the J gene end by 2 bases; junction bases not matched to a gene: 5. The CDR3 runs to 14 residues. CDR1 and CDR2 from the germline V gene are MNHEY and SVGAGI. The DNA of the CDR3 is TGTGCCAGCACTCGGACTAGCGGAACCTACGAGCAGTACTTC. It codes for CASTRTSGTYEQYF.

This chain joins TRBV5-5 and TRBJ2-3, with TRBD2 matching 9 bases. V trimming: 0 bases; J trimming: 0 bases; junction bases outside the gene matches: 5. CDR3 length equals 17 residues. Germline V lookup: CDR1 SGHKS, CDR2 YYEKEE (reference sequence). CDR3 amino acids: CASSLVLAGSSTDTQYF. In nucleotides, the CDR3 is TGTGCCAGCAGCTTGGTGCTAGCGGGGTCTAGCACAGATACGCAGTATTTT.

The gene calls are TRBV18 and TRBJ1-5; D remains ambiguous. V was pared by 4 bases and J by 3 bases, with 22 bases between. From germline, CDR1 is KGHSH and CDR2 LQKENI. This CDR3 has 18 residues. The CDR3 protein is CASSLESLGSTNNQPQHF. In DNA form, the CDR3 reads TGTGCCAGCTCACTGGAGTCACTTGGCAGCACTAACAATCAGCCCCAGCATTTT.

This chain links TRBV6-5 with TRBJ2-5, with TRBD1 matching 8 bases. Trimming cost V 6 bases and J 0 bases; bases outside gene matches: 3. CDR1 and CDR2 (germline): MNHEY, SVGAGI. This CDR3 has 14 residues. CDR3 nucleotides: TGTGCCAGCAGAACGGGACAGGACCAAGAGACCCAGTACTTC. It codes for CASRTGQDQETQYF.

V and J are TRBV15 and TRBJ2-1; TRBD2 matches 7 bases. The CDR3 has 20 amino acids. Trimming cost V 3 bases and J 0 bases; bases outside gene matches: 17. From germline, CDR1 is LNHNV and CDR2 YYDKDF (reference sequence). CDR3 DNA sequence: TGTGCCACCAGCAGGGGGGGGACTGGGGCCCTTGTAAGCTCCTACAATGAGCAGTTCTTC. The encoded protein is CATSRGGTGALVSSYNEQFF.

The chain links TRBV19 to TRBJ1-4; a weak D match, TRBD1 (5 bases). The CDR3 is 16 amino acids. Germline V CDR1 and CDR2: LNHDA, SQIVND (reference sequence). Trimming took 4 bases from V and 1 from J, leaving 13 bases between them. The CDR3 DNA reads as TGTGCCAGTAGTACACCGCAGGGAGGAACTAATGAAAAACTGTTTTTT. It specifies CASSTPQGGTNEKLFF.

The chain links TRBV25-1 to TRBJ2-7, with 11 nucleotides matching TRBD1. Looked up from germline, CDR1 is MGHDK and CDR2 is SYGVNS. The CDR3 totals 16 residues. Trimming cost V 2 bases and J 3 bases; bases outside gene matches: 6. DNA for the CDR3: TGTGCCAGCAGTGAAACCGGGACAGGGGGGTACTACGAGCAGTACTTC. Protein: CASSETGTGGYYEQYF.

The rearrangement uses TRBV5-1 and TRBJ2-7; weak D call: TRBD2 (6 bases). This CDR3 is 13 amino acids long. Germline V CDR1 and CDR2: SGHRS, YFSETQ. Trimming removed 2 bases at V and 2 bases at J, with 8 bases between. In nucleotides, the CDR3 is TGCGCCAGCAGCTTCGGGGGAACCTACGAGCAGTACTTC. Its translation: CASSFGGTYEQYF.

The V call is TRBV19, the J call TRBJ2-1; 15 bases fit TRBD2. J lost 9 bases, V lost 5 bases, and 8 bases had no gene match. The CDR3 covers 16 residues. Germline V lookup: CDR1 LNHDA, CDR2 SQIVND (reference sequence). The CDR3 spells CASSSGLAGGPGEQFF. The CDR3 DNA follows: TGTGCCAGTAGTTCAGGACTAGCGGGAGGGCCGGGTGAGCAGTTCTTC.

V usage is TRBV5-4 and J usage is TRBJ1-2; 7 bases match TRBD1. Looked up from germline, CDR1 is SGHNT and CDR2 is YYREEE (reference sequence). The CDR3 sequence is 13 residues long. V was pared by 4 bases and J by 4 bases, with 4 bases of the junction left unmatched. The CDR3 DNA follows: TGTGCCAGCAGCACGGGACAGAGCTATGGCTACACCTTC. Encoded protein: CASSTGQSYGYTF.

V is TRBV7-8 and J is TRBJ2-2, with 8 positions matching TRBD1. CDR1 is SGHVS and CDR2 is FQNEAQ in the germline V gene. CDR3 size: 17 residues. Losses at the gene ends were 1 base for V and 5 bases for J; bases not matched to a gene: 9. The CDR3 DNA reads TGTGCCAGCAGCTTAGGTGGACAGGGACCAAAAACCGGGGAGCTGTTTTTT. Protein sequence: CASSLGGQGPKTGELFF.